This T cell receptor beta chain stems from a study of T cell responses to AZD1222 COVID-19 vaccine. With regard to this clone: Its antigen remains unknown.

The repertoire was sequenced with immunoSEQ multiplex PCR; TCRdb's copy has only in-frame clones and lacks some. The table has over 100,000 clones, approximately 87% seen once. The V gene lost 1 base and the J gene lost 0 bases, with 10 bases spanning the gap. Germline V lookup: CDR1 SGHRS, CDR2 YFSETQ. The CDR3 totals 15 residues. General study results and limits: The span of vaccine-associated CD4 TCRs extended across spike, with dominance at 160-218 and 743-854. In all cases, repertoires were sampled only after the peak T cell response. Increased Spike-specific TCR breadth and depth were observed after two AZD1222 doses. Donors in the cohort were predominantly white British and more often female, and clonal diversity was possibly underestimated.

The V and J genes are TRBV5-1 and TRBJ2-5, with D perhaps TRBD1 (5 bases). The TCR comes from an adult in good health. Sequencing used peripheral blood, obtained on day 0 of AZD1222 vaccination. The CDR3, as DNA: TGCGCCAGCAGCTTGATGGGGCGATACCAAGAGACCCAGTACTTC. Protein product: CASSLMGRYQETQYF. Filled out from reference TRBV5-1 and TRBJ2-5, the complete variable domain reads KAGVTQTPRYLIKTRGQQVTLSCSPISGHRSVSWYQQTPGQGLQFLFEYFSETQRNKGNFPGRFSGRQFSNSRSEMNVSTLELGDSALYLCASSLMGRYQETQYFGPGTRLLVL.